The 17 T cell receptor beta chains presented below share a single source sample, sequenced in a study of vaccination and CD4 T cells after COVID-19. Treatment denoted: roughly 10-day PBMC culture with coronavirus spike peptide pools or control peptides (ViraFEST assay). These receptors' targets are unknown. Researchers used the Oncomine TCR Beta short-read assay to sequence DNA from cultured CD4+ T cells. TCRdb redid the calling of the PCR reads with MiXCR, one entry per CDR3 protein. The table records 15,000 to 20,000 distinct CDR3 sequences, 70% to 75% of them present only once. Sequenced sample: CD4+ T cells from blood, cultured in vitro. Source of these receptors: a human donor who had recovered from COVID-19.

The V call is TRBV12-3 or TRBV12-4, the J call TRBJ1-6; unclear D gene. The CDR3 has 12 residues. Between the trimmed V and J ends, which lost 3 bases and 7 bases, there was a span of 4 bases. The DNA for the CDR3 is TGTGCCAGCAGTTTCGGGAATTCACCCCTCCACTTT. Protein sequence: CASSFGNSPLHF.

This sequence joins TRBV18 and TRBJ1-4; 9 positions match TRBD1. The CDR3 has 15 residues. With 2 bases clipped from V and 7 bases from J, the junction kept 5 bases outside the gene matches. The germline gives CDR1 KGHSH, CDR2 LQKENI. CDR3 amino acids: CASSPSGTGSEKLFF. CDR3 nucleotides: TGTGCCAGCTCACCATCTGGGACAGGGTCTGAAAAACTGTTTTTT.

The CDR3 DNA sequence: TGCAGTGCTAGAGATCCGAACACAGCTAGCACAGATACGCAGTATTTT. This translates into CSARDPNTASTDTQYF. The chain employs TRBV20-1 and TRBJ2-3, with D hard to call. V was pared by 0 bases and J by 0 bases, with 13 bases between. The CDR3 sequence is 16 residues long. Germline CDR1 and CDR2: DFQATT and SNEGSKA (reference sequence).

The chain carries TRBV28 and TRBJ1-6; a possible D gene is TRBD1 (6 bases). V lost 3 bases to trimming and J lost 7 bases, with 13 bases between them. Germline-derived CDR1 and CDR2 are MDHEN and SYDVKM. This CDR3 spans 15 amino acids. CDR3 sequence: CASSFWGRKNSPLHF. DNA for the CDR3: TGTGCCAGCAGTTTCTGGGGGCGAAAGAATTCACCCCTCCACTTT.

This clonotype came up a few times. J is TRBJ1-2 and V is TRBV2, with 7 bases matching TRBD1. With 6 bases clipped from V and 1 base from J, the junction kept 2 bases outside the gene matches. The CDR3 consists of 13 residues. CDR1 SNHLY and CDR2 FYNNEI come from the germline V gene. CDR3 DNA: TGTGCCAGCAGCCGGGACAGTAACTATGGCTACACCTTC. This gives the protein CASSRDSNYGYTF. Complete variable domain (other parts from reference TRBV2 and TRBJ1-2): EPEVTQTPSHQVTQMGQEVILRCVPISNHLYFYWYRQILGQKVEFLVSFYNNEISEKSEIFDDQFSVERPDGSNFTLKIRSTKLEDSAMYFCASSRDSNYGYTFGSGTRLTVV.

CDR3 loop: CASSEAVPSGGKGYTF. The DNA for the CDR3 is TGTGCCAGCAGTGAAGCGGTCCCGTCAGGGGGAAAGGGCTACACCTTC. The chain carries TRBV6-1 and TRBJ1-2; TRBD1 matches 7 bases. Germline loops: CDR1 MNHNS, CDR2 SASEGT. With 0 bases clipped from V and 8 bases from J, the junction kept 12 bases outside the gene matches. The CDR3 loop spans 16 amino acids.

The chain has TRBV10-3 and TRBJ2-3; 13 nucleotides agree with TRBD2. CDR1 and CDR2 (germline): ENHRY, SYGVKD. This CDR3 has 15 amino acids. J gave up 4 bases and V 11 bases, and 9 bases lay outside the gene matches. DNA of the CDR3: TGTGCCGTCCGGACTAGCGGGGGAGTGGCAGATACGCAGTATTTT. It is translated as CAVRTSGGVADTQYF.

V and J are TRBV19 and TRBJ2-3, with 7 bases that match TRBD2. Trimming cost V 4 bases and J 4 bases; bases outside gene matches: 11. Germline V lookup: CDR1 LNHDA, CDR2 SQIVND (reference sequence). This CDR3 has 16 amino acids. DNA for the CDR3: TGTGCCAGTAGTAAATTTGGGAGGGCAAGGCCAGATACGCAGTATTTT. Residues: CASSKFGRARPDTQYF.

The sample holds a few counts of this clonotype. CDR3 sequence (DNA): TGTGCCACCAGTGATTTAGCCCACAGGGGTACGGCAGAGACCCAGTACTTC. It codes for CATSDLAHRGTAETQYF. This chain uses TRBV24-1 with TRBJ2-5; 7 bases line up with TRBD1. Germline V gene lookup returns CDR1 KGHDR and CDR2 SFDVKD. V lost 1 base and J lost 4; bases outside the gene matches: 11. The CDR3 extends over 17 amino acids.

The rearrangement links TRBV27 to TRBJ1-4; D not certain. Trimming took 3 bases from V and 13 from J, leaving 15 bases between them. Looked up from germline, CDR1 is MNHEY and CDR2 is SMNVEV (reference sequence). CDR3 length: 13 amino acids. CDR3 coding DNA: TGTGCCAGCAGTTTTGGACCGGAGGGTAGACTGTTTTTT. It translates to CASSFGPEGRLFF.

This chain joins TRBV19 and TRBJ1-2, with 9 bases lining up with TRBD1. Per the germline V gene, CDR1 is LNHDA and CDR2 is SQIVND (reference sequence). Losses at the gene ends were 4 bases for V and 2 bases for J; bases not matched to a gene: 2. This CDR3 has 14 residues. CDR3 sequence reads: CASSKGTGNYGYTF. The CDR3 nucleotides read TGTGCCAGTAGTAAGGGGACAGGGAACTATGGCTACACCTTC.

The rearrangement uses TRBV24-1 and TRBJ1-5; 7 nucleotides align to TRBD1. Trimming removed 7 bases from V and 5 bases from J; junction bases left unmatched: 10. Germline CDR1 KGHDR, CDR2 SFDVKD. The CDR3 loop spans 15 amino acids. The CDR3 spells CATSRSEGQHQPQHF. The CDR3 coding sequence is TGTGCCACCAGCCGATCGGAGGGACAGCATCAGCCCCAGCATTTT.

J is TRBJ2-5 and V is TRBV7-2; D not resolved. Germline values: CDR1 SGHTA, CDR2 FQGNSA. This CDR3 has 11 amino acids. V lost 7 bases to trimming and J lost 1 base, with 4 bases between them. CDR3 amino acids: CASTLQETQYF. The DNA for the CDR3 is TGTGCCAGCACTCTCCAAGAGACCCAGTACTTC.

A few counts support this clonotype. This rearrangement joins TRBV7-6 to TRBJ1-6, with D perhaps TRBD1 (5 bases). V lost 2 bases, J lost 11 bases, and 7 bases lay in between. Germline CDR1 and CDR2: SGHVS and FNYEAQ. This CDR3 spans 12 amino acids. The DNA for the CDR3 is TGTGCCAGCAGCTTATCGGGGGCACCCCTCCACTTT. This gives the protein CASSLSGAPLHF. Combining the CDR3 with reference TRBV7-6 and TRBJ1-6 gives the whole variable domain GAGVSQSPRYKVTKRGQDVALRCDPISGHVSLYWYRQALGQGPEFLTYFNYEAQQDKSGLPNDRFSAERPEGSISTLTIQRTEQRDSAMYRCASSLSGAPLHFGNGTRLTVT.

The sample holds a few counts of this clonotype. J is TRBJ2-2 and V is TRBV24-1; no firm D call. Trimming left V 2 bases short and J 7 bases short, with 13 bases between. In germline, CDR1 is KGHDR, CDR2 SFDVKD. This CDR3 region has 15 residues. For the CDR3, the DNA is TGTGCCACCAGTGATTCCCCACCACTGGACGGGGAGCTGTTTTTT. Translated: CATSDSPPLDGELFF.

V gene TRBV11-3 combines with J gene TRBJ1-2; TRBD1 is a possible D gene (5 bases). The V end lost 1 base, the J end lost 8 bases, and 11 bases lay between the germline ends. Germline-derived CDR1 and CDR2 are SGHNT and YENEEA. CDR3 length: 13 amino acids. In DNA form, the CDR3 reads TGTGCCAGCAGCTTAGCCAGGGTGGCGGGCTACACCTTC. Protein sequence: CASSLARVAGYTF. Filled out from reference TRBV11-3 and TRBJ1-2, the complete variable domain reads EAGVVQSPRYKIIEKKQPVAFWCNPISGHNTLYWYLQNLGQGPELLIRYENEEAVDDSQLPKDRFSAERLKGVDSTLKIQPAELGDSAVYLCASSLARVAGYTFGSGTRLTVV.

This chain uses TRBV11-3 with TRBJ2-5, with a weak D call TRBD1 (6 bases). The CDR3 covers 13 residues. The ends were cut back, 3 bases at V and 6 bases at J, with 11 bases in the middle. The germline V gene has CDR1 SGHNT and CDR2 YENEEA. The CDR3 protein is CASSLGAKKTQYF. Written as DNA, the CDR3 is TGTGCCAGCAGCTTGGGGGCCAAAAAGACCCAGTACTTC.